The following is a T cell receptor beta chain sequence with its context. The data were taken from a study of technical replicates of blood from a handful of donors. Clones were sequenced by immunoSEQ multiplex PCR, and TCRdb holds only the in-frame ones, with some missing. The data hold some 85,000 clones, with around 96% observed a single time. V lost 4 bases to trimming and J lost 5 bases, with 12 bases between them. The germline V gene encodes CDR1 LNHDA and CDR2 SQIVND (reference sequence). CDR3 size: 14 residues. The specimen sequenced was T cells isolated from PBMCs. This sequence joins TRBV19 and TRBJ1-5, with D possibly matching TRBD1 (6 bases). The source is a human donor in good health. The DNA for the CDR3 is TGTGCCAGTAGTAAGGCACAGGGCCATCAGCCCCAGCATTTT. Amino acid sequence: CASSKAQGHQPQHF. Based on the CDR3 plus reference TRBV19 and TRBJ1-5, the full variable domain is DGGITQSPKYLFRKEGQNVTLSCEQNLNHDAMYWYRQDPGQGLRLIYYSQIVNDFQKGDIAEGYSVSREKKESFPLTVTSAQKNPTAFYLCASSKAQGHQPQHFGDGTRLSIL.